These T cell receptor beta chains were read from a single sample in a study of blood T cell repertoires in COVID-19. Generated by immunoSEQ multiplex PCR, the TCRdb table keeps only in-frame clones and is missing some. The repertoire has approximately 260,000 clones, approximately 87% of them found once; the top ten carry about 4.6%. The sample comprised peripheral blood. The receptor source for this set is a man in his sixties who had recovered from COVID-19. Both conserved end residues are part of each CDR3. The D gene is left open where the match is weak. Some rows mark clone size as missing; the rest say once, few, many or name a class of expanded clone.

>TRBD1|NA|TRBJ1-5|TRBV19
TGTGCCAGTAACCACAGGGGCAGCCAGCCCCAGCATTTT
CASNHRGSQPQHF
>NA|NA|TRBJ2-5|TRBV5-1
TGCGCCAGCAGCTTGGATGGGGGACAACTCCAAGAGACCCAGTACTTC
CASSLDGGQLQETQYF
>TRBD1|NA|TRBJ1-2|TRBV6-1
TGTGCCAGCAGTGAACGGGGGACAGATGGCTACACCTTC
CASSERGTDGYTF
>TRBD1|once|TRBJ1-2|TRBV19
TGTGCCAGTAGCGACAGGGGAACCTATGGCTACACCTTC
CASSDRGTYGYTF
>NA|few|TRBJ1-4|TRBV5-6
TGTGCCAGCAGCTTTAATCACGAGGTGTTTTTT
CASSFNHEVFF
>TRBD1|NA|TRBJ2-3|TRBV2
TGTGCCAGCATAGGGACAGGGGTGAACACAGATACGCAGTATTTT
CASIGTGVNTDTQYF
>TRBD2|NA|TRBJ2-3|TRBV18
TGTGCCAGCTCACCTCTAGCGGGGGGAGCAGATACGCAGTATTTT
CASSPLAGGADTQYF
>TRBD1|NA|TRBJ2-2|TRBV18
TGTGCCAGCTCACAGACGATGGGACAGGGGAACACCGGGGAGCTGTTTTTT
CASSQTMGQGNTGELFF
>TRBD1|NA|TRBJ2-7|TRBV7-8
TGTGCCAGCAGCCCACGGACAGGGGAAAGACCCTACGAGCAGTACTTC
CASSPRTGERPYEQYF
>NA|NA|TRBJ2-1|TRBV7-7
TGTGCCAGCAGCGCCCGGGACTCGCCCACAAATGAGCAGTTCTTC
CASSARDSPTNEQFF
>NA|NA|TRBJ2-7|TRBV21-1
TGTGCCAGCGGGGGCGGGCTAAACCCCGAGCAGTACTTC
CASGGGLNPEQYF
>NA|once|TRBJ2-1|TRBV29-1
TGCAGCGTTGTGGGGCTAAATAGCGGTTCCTACAATGAGCAGTTCTTC
CSVVGLNSGSYNEQFF
>NA|NA|TRBJ2-7|TRBV28
TGTGCCAGTACCGACGGGAGCTACTACGAGCAGTACTTC
CASTDGSYYEQYF
>NA|NA|TRBJ2-3|TRBV28
TGTGCCAGCAGTTTGCTGGGGGGACTGACAGATACGCAGTATTTT
CASSLLGGLTDTQYF
>NA|NA|TRBJ2-7|TRBV7-2
TGTGCCAGCAGCTTATTTGCCAGGATTGACGAGCAGTACTTC
CASSLFARIDEQYF
>TRBD1|few|TRBJ2-7|TRBV7-9
TGTGCCAGCAGCCACGACAGGGGGCCGCCCTACGAGCAGTACTTC
CASSHDRGPPYEQYF
>TRBD2|NA|TRBJ2-1|TRBV19
TGTGCCAGTAGTAGCCAGGGACTAAACAATGAAGGGCAGTTCTTC
CASSSQGLNNEGQFF
>NA|once|TRBJ2-1|TRBV18
TGTGCCAGCTCACCGCTAAGGAGGGCCGGTGATTTCGAGCAGTTCTTC
CASSPLRRAGDFEQFF